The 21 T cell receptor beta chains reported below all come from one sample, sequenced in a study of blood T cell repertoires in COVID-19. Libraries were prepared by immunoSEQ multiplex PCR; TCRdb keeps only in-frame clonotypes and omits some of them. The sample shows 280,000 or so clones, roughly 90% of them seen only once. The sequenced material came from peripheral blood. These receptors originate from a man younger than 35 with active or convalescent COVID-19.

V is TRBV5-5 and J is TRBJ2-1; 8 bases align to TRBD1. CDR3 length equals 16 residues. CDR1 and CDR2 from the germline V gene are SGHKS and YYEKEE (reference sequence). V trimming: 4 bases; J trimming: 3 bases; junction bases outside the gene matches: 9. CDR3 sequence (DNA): TGTGCCAGCAGCGCCCGGGACAGGAGGGTCTACAATGAGCAGTTCTTC. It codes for CASSARDRRVYNEQFF.

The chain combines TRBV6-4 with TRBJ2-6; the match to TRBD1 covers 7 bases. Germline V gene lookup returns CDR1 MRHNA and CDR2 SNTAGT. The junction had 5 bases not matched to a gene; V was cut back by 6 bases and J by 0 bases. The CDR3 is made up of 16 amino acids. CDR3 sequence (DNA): TGTGCCAGCAGACGGGACAGTGTCTCTGGGGCCAACGTCCTGACTTTC. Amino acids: CASRRDSVSGANVLTF.

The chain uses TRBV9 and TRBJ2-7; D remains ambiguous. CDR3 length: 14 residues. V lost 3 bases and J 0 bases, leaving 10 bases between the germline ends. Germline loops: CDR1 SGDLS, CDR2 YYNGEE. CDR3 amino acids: CASSAEPDSYEQYF. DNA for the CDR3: TGTGCCAGCAGCGCAGAACCTGACTCCTACGAGCAGTACTTC.

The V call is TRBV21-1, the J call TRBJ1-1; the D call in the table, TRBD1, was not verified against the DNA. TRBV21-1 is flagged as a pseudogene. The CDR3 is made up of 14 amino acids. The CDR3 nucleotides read TGTGCCAGCAGCCCACAGGGAAGTAACACTGAAGCTTTCTTT. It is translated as CASSPQGSNTEAFF.

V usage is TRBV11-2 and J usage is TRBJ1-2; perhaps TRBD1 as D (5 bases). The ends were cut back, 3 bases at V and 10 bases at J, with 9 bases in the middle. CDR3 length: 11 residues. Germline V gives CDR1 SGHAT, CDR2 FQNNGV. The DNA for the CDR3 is TGTGCCAGCAGCTTTGGCAGGGCCTACACCTTC. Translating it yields CASSFGRAYTF. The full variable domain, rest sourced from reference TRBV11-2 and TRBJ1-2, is EAGVAQSPRYKIIEKRQSVAFWCNPISGHATLYWYQQILGQGPKLLIQFQNNGVVDDSQLPKDRFSAERLKGVDSTLKIQPAKLEDSAVYLCASSFGRAYTFGSGTRLTVV.

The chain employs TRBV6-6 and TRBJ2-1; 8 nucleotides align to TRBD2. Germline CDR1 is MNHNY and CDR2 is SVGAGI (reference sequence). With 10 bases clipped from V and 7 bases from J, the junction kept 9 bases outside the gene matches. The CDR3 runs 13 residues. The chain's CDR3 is CAIKRGGENEQFF. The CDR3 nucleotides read TGTGCCATCAAACGGGGGGGGGAAAATGAGCAGTTCTTC.

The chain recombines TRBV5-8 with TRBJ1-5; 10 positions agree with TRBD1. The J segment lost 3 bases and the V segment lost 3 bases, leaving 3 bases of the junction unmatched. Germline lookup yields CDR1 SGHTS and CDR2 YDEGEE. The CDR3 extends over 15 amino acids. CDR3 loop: CASSWDRGDNQPQHF. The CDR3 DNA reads TGTGCCAGCAGCTGGGACAGGGGTGACAATCAGCCCCAGCATTTT.

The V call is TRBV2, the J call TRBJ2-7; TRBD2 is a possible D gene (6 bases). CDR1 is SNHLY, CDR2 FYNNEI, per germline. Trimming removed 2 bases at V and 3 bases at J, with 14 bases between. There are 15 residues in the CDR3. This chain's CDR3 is CASSEYISGGYEQYF. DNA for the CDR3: TGTGCCAGCAGTGAATATATTAGCGGAGGCTACGAGCAGTACTTC.

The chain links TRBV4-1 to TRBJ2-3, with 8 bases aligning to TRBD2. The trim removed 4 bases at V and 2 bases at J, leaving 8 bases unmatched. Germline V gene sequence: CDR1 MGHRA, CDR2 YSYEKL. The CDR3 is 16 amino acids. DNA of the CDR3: TGCGCCAGCAGCCCAATCGGGCGGGGGGTCACAGATACGCAGTATTTT. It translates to CASSPIGRGVTDTQYF.

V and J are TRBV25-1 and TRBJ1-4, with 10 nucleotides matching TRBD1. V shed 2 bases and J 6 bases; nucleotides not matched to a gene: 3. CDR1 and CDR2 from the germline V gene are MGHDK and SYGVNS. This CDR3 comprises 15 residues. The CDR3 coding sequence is TGTGCCAGCAGTGAACCCGGGACAGGGGATGAAAAACTGTTTTTT. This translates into CASSEPGTGDEKLFF.

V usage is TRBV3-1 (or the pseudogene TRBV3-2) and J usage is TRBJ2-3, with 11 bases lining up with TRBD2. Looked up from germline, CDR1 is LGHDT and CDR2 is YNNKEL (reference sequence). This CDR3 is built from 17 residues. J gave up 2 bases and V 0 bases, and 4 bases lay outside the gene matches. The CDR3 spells CASSQDLAGGYTDTQYF. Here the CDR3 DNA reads TGTGCCAGCAGCCAAGATTTAGCGGGGGGGTACACAGATACGCAGTATTTT.

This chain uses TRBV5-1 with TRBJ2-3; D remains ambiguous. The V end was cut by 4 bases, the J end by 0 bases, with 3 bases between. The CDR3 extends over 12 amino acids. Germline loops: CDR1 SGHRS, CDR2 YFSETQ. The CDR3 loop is CASSISTDTQYF. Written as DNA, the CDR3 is TGCGCCAGCAGCATAAGCACAGATACGCAGTATTTT.

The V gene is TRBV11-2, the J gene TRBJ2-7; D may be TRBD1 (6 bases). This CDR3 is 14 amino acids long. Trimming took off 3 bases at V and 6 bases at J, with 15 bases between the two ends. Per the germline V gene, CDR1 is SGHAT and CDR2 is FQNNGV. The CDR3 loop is CASSLGAGAGEQYF. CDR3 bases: TGTGCCAGCAGCTTGGGGGCAGGGGCAGGCGAGCAGTACTTC.

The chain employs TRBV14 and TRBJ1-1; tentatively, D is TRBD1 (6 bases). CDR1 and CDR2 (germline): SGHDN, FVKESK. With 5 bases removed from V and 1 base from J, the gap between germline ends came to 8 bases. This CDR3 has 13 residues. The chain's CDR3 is CASSVGQNTEAFF. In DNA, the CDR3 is TGTGCCAGCAGCGTGGGACAGAACACTGAAGCTTTCTTT.

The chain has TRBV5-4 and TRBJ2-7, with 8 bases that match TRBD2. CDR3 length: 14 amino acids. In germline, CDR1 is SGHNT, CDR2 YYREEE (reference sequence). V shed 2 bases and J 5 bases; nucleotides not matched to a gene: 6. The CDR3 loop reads CASSFDTSGHEQYF. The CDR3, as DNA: TGTGCCAGCAGCTTCGACACTAGCGGCCACGAGCAGTACTTC. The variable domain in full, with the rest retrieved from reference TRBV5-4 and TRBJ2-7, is ETGVTQSPTHLIKTRGQQVTLRCSSQSGHNTVSWYQQALGQGPQFIFQYYREEENGRGNFPPRFSGLQFPNYSSELNVNALELDDSALYLCASSFDTSGHEQYFGPGTRLTVT.

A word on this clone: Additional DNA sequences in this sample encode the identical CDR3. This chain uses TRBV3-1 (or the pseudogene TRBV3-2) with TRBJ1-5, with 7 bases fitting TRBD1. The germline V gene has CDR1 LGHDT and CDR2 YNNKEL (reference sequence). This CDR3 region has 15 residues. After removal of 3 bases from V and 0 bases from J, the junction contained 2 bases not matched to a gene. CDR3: CASSQGQYSNQPQHF. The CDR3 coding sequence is TGTGCCAGCAGCCAGGGACAGTATAGCAATCAGCCCCAGCATTTT.

CDR3 bases: TGTGCCAGCAGCCAAGGGCAGAGAGGCACACAAGAGACCCAGTACTTC. Protein product: CASSQGQRGTQETQYF. The J gene is TRBJ2-5, the V gene TRBV3-1 (or the pseudogene TRBV3-2); D is unclear. Trimming cost V 1 base and J 2 bases, with 14 bases left between them. Germline lookup yields CDR1 LGHDT and CDR2 YNNKEL (reference sequence). The CDR3 sequence is 16 residues long.

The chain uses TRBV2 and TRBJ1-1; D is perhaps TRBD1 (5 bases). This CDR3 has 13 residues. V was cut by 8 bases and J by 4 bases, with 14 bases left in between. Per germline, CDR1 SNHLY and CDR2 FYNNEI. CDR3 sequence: CASRDSGPTEAFF. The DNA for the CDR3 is TGTGCCAGCCGGGACTCCGGACCCACTGAAGCTTTCTTT.

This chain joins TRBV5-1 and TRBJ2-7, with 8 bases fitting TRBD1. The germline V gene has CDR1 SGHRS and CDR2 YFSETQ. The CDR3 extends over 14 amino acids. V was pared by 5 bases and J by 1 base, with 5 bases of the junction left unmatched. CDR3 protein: CASSYGTGSYEQYF. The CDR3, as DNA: TGCGCCAGCAGTTATGGGACAGGATCCTACGAGCAGTACTTC.

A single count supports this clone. CDR3 coding DNA: TGTGCCAGCAGCAGGAGGACAGGAGGAAATCAGCCCCAGCATTTT. Its protein product is CASSRRTGGNQPQHF. The chain links TRBV5-8 to TRBJ1-5; 7 bases fit TRBD1. V lost 4 bases to trimming and J lost 4 bases; unmatched junction nucleotides: 8. Germline CDR1 SGHTS, CDR2 YDEGEE. This CDR3 region has 15 residues.

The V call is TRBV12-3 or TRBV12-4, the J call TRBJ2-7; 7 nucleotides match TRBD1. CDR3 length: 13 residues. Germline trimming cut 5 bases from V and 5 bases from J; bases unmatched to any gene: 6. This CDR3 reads CASSPGQADEQYF. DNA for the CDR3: TGTGCCAGCAGTCCTGGACAGGCGGACGAGCAGTACTTC.